Each of the 8 T cell receptor beta chains below was sequenced from the same sample in a study of blood T cell repertoires in COVID-19. Sequencing was performed with immunoSEQ multiplex PCR; in TCRdb, only in-frame clones are kept and a portion is missing. The top ten clones hold approximately 4.1% of a sample with fewer than 400,000 clones, under 90% of them seen once. The sequenced material came from PBMCs or T cells enriched from blood (not recorded which). These receptors were taken from a young man who had recovered from COVID-19.

The rearrangement links TRBV5-1 to TRBJ2-2, with TRBD1 matching over 8 bases. The CDR3 has 15 residues. Germline loops: CDR1 SGHRS, CDR2 YFSETQ. Trimming cost V 5 bases and J 5 bases; bases outside gene matches: 8. The CDR3 spells CASRYGQGWTGELFF. Here the CDR3 DNA reads TGCGCCAGCAGATACGGACAGGGATGGACCGGGGAGCTGTTTTTT.

Turning to this clone: One end of the junction is discordant with germline, which a read error may explain. The chain employs TRBV10-3 and TRBJ2-5, with TRBD1 matching over 7 bases. This CDR3 is 14 amino acids long. Germline V gives CDR1 ENHRY, CDR2 SYGVKD. The CDR3 is CAISQSGTEETQYF. The CDR3 DNA sequence: TGTGCCATCAGTCAGTCCGGGACAGAAGAGACCCAGTACTTC.

This chain uses TRBV27 with TRBJ1-2, with TRBD1 as a possible D gene (5 bases). Per germline, CDR1 MNHEY and CDR2 SMNVEV (reference sequence). Trimming took off 5 bases at V and 2 bases at J, with 15 bases between the two ends. This CDR3 is built from 15 residues. The CDR3 region is CASSPGGMENYGYTF. In nucleotides, the CDR3 is TGTGCCAGCAGTCCGGGGGGGATGGAAAACTATGGCTACACCTTC.

V gene TRBV6-5 combines with J gene TRBJ1-1; D unclear. Trimming shortened V by 0 bases and J by 4 bases, and 9 bases separated the two germline ends. This CDR3 has 14 amino acids. Looked up from germline, CDR1 is MNHEY and CDR2 is SVGAGI. The CDR3 region is CASSYSRAGTEAFF. The CDR3, as DNA: TGTGCCAGCAGTTACTCACGCGCCGGCACTGAAGCTTTCTTT.

The table lists this clone with many counts. This sequence joins TRBV28 and TRBJ2-7; 13 bases match TRBD2. V lost 4 bases to trimming and J lost 1 base; unmatched junction nucleotides: 1. This CDR3 has 15 residues. Germline lookup yields CDR1 MDHEN and CDR2 SYDVKM. This CDR3 reads CASSSTSGGSYEQYF. CDR3 in DNA: TGTGCCAGCAGTTCGACTAGCGGGGGGTCCTACGAGCAGTACTTC.

In nucleotides, the CDR3 is TGTGCCAGCAGCTTAGGAATGGGACTAGCGGGAAATGAGCAGTTCTTC. Translated: CASSLGMGLAGNEQFF. The chain employs TRBV7-6 and TRBJ2-1; 13 nucleotides line up with TRBD2. V lost 1 base to trimming and J lost 7 bases; unmatched junction nucleotides: 4. Looked up from germline, CDR1 is SGHVS and CDR2 is FNYEAQ. The CDR3 has 16 residues.

V gene TRBV5-1 combines with J gene TRBJ2-1, with 9 bases lining up with TRBD2. The germline CDR1 and CDR2 sequences are SGHRS and YFSETQ. The CDR3 loop spans 14 amino acids. V was clipped by 5 bases and J by 3 bases; unmatched bases: 3. In nucleotides, the CDR3 is TGCGCCAGCAGTCAGCGGGAGGTCTACAATGAGCAGTTCTTC. This sequence encodes CASSQREVYNEQFF.

V and J are TRBV7-6 and TRBJ2-5; 8 bases are shared with TRBD1. V lost 5 bases, J lost 3 bases, and 5 bases stayed unmatched. Germline-derived CDR1 and CDR2 are SGHVS and FNYEAQ. This CDR3 spans 14 amino acids. This chain's CDR3 is CASSTGQGKETQYF. The CDR3 DNA follows: TGTGCCAGCAGCACAGGACAGGGAAAAGAGACCCAGTACTTC.